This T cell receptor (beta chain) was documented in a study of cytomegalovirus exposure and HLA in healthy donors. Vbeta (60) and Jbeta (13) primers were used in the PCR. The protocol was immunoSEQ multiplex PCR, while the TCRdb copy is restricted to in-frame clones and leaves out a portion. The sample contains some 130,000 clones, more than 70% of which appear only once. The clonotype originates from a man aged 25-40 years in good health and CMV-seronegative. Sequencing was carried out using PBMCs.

In DNA form, the CDR3 reads TGTGCCAGTAGTGTGGGGGCCGGCGGGGAGCTGTTTTTT. Translating it yields CASSVGAGGELFF. The chain links TRBV19 to TRBJ2-2; perhaps TRBD1 as D (6 bases). CDR3 length: 13 amino acids. V shed 5 bases and J shed 7 bases, with 11 bases lying between them. Germline V gene lookup returns CDR1 LNHDA and CDR2 SQIVND (reference sequence).